One sample yielded the 15 T cell receptor beta chains listed below, sequenced in a study of OX40 agonist ivuxolimab in advanced cancers. The library was produced with the immunoSEQ multiplex PCR assay. This is the immuneACCESS table as TCRdb keeps it, with only in-frame sequences that have V and J called. A part of the clones is gone; compared with another copy, unresolved V genes explain less than half, and the rest is unexplained. The sample has about 25,000 clones on record, 65% to 90% of them singletons. 40% to 55% of the sample rests with the top ten. The source material was CD4+ or CD8+ T cells sorted from blood, sampled in a trial of the OX40 agonist ivuxolimab. Receptors originate from an adult with an advanced solid tumor such as melanoma, head and neck, liver or kidney cancer.

This chain connects TRBV7-3 to TRBJ2-3; possibly TRBD2 for D (6 bases). The CDR3 runs to 14 residues. V lost 3 bases to trimming and J lost 2 bases, with 9 bases between them. CDR1 is SGHTA, CDR2 FQGTGA, per germline. CDR3 amino acids: CASSLEGSTDTQYF. The CDR3 nucleotides are TGTGCCAGCAGCTTGGAGGGGTCCACAGATACGCAGTATTTT.

The chain joins TRBV28 to TRBJ2-1, with 15 nucleotides matching TRBD2. V was pared by 3 bases and J by 10 bases, with 4 bases of the junction left unmatched. Germline-derived CDR1 and CDR2 are MDHEN and SYDVKM. This CDR3 comprises 15 residues. The CDR3 sequence: CASSFGLAGGGEQFF. The CDR3 region has the DNA TGTGCCAGCAGTTTCGGACTAGCGGGAGGGGGAGAGCAGTTCTTC.

The rearrangement uses TRBV27 and TRBJ2-1; 14 bases map to TRBD2. Per the germline V gene, CDR1 is MNHEY and CDR2 is SMNVEV (reference sequence). Trimming at V came to 4 bases and at J to 6 bases, leaving 11 bases not matched to a gene. This CDR3 region has 18 residues. The CDR3 coding sequence is TGTGCCAGCAGTTCATGGGGACTAGCGGGAGAAGGTCCCAATGAGCAGTTCTTC. Protein sequence: CASSSWGLAGEGPNEQFF.

The chain carries TRBV11-3 and TRBJ2-7; 7 bases line up with TRBD2. The germline V gene encodes CDR1 SGHNT and CDR2 YENEEA. CDR3 length: 11 residues. The V and J ends lost 4 bases and 7 bases, in that order; junction bases with no gene match: 1. CDR3 nucleotides: TGTGCCAGCAGCTCCGGGGGGGAGCAGTACTTC. Protein sequence: CASSSGGEQYF.

The rearrangement links TRBV19 to TRBJ1-2, with D possibly matching TRBD1 (5 bases). The CDR3 runs to 13 residues. V lost 7 bases to trimming and J lost 6 bases, with 15 bases between them. Germline CDR1 LNHDA, CDR2 SQIVND (reference sequence). CDR3 region: CASTSQGGDGYTF. DNA of the CDR3: TGTGCCAGTACCTCTCAGGGTGGTGATGGCTACACCTTC.

The chain uses TRBV6-5 and TRBJ1-2, with 7 bases lining up with TRBD1. V lost 0 bases and J lost 4; bases outside the gene matches: 2. This CDR3 region has 14 residues. Germline V gene sequence: CDR1 MNHEY, CDR2 SVGAGI. DNA for the CDR3: TGTGCCAGCAGTTACTCCCGGGACAGCTATGGCTACACCTTC. It yields the protein CASSYSRDSYGYTF.

V is TRBV27 and J is TRBJ2-2, with D possibly TRBD1 on 5 matching bases. Looked up from germline, CDR1 is MNHEY and CDR2 is SMNVEV (reference sequence). This CDR3 is 14 amino acids long. V lost 7 bases and J 0 bases, leaving 9 bases between the germline ends. This CDR3 is CASTGHTNTGELFF. DNA for the CDR3: TGTGCCAGCACTGGACACACGAACACCGGGGAGCTGTTTTTT.

This clone was seen a few times. The chain combines TRBV7-8 with TRBJ2-7, with a possible D match to TRBD2 (7 bases). Germline V gene data show CDR1 as SGHVS and CDR2 as FQNEAQ. V was shortened by 6 bases and J by 3 bases, with 15 bases between the two germline ends. The CDR3 has 14 amino acids. CDR3 in amino acids: CASSYGGGGYEQYF. The CDR3, as DNA: TGTGCCAGCAGTTACGGAGGGGGGGGCTACGAGCAGTACTTC.

The chain is built from TRBV11-2 and TRBJ2-1; possibly TRBD2 for D (5 bases). V was shortened by 2 bases and J by 2 bases, with 10 bases between the two germline ends. CDR1 is SGHAT, CDR2 FQNNGV, per germline. This CDR3 has 15 residues. Here the CDR3 reads CASSLSSVAYNEQFF. DNA of the CDR3: TGTGCCAGCAGCTTAAGTAGCGTAGCCTACAATGAGCAGTTCTTC.

The chain is built from TRBV15 and TRBJ2-7; 7 nucleotides agree with TRBD2. Per germline, CDR1 LNHNV and CDR2 YYDKDF (reference sequence). With 4 bases clipped from V and 4 bases from J, the junction kept 7 bases outside the gene matches. There are 14 residues in the CDR3. The CDR3 DNA reads TGTGCCACCAGCACCGGGACTACAGGATACGAGCAGTACTTC. Translated, it gives CATSTGTTGYEQYF.

V and J are TRBV19 and TRBJ2-7; D perhaps matches TRBD1 (6 bases). Trimming pared 6 bases from V and 6 bases from J, leaving 15 bases between. Germline V gives CDR1 LNHDA, CDR2 SQIVND (reference sequence). There are 13 residues in the CDR3. The DNA of the CDR3 is TGTGCCAGTAGGGCGACAGGTGACGGCGAGCAGTACTTC. Translating it yields CASRATGDGEQYF.

The V call is TRBV4-1, the J call TRBJ1-1; D not certain. Germline CDR1 MGHRA, CDR2 YSYEKL. Trimming removed 0 bases at V and 8 bases at J, with 10 bases between. The CDR3 sequence is 13 residues long. The CDR3 DNA is TGCGCCAGCAGCCAAGATAGGTTCTTGGAAGCTTTCTTT. The encoded protein is CASSQDRFLEAFF.

V and J are TRBV6-5 and TRBJ2-7; D gene uncertain. V was pared by 5 bases and J by 4 bases, with 6 bases between. Per the germline V gene, CDR1 is MNHEY and CDR2 is SVGAGI. This CDR3 comprises 11 residues. As DNA, the CDR3 is TGTGCCAGCAGTCGAGGTTACGAGCAGTACTTC. Its protein product is CASSRGYEQYF.

The J gene is TRBJ2-5, the V gene TRBV6-1; maybe TRBD2 (5 bases). CDR1 MNHNS and CDR2 SASEGT come from the germline V gene. The CDR3 is made up of 14 amino acids. V was cut by 1 base and J by 0 bases, with 6 bases left in between. CDR3 protein: CASSEEDYQETQYF. The CDR3 bases are TGTGCCAGCAGTGAAGAGGACTACCAAGAGACCCAGTACTTC.

This clone has more than one count but fewer than ten. J is TRBJ2-7 and V is TRBV19, with 9 nucleotides matching TRBD1. Looked up from germline, CDR1 is LNHDA and CDR2 is SQIVND (reference sequence). Unmatched junction bases numbered 3, after V lost 10 bases and J lost 2 bases. The CDR3 consists of 12 residues. For the CDR3, the DNA is TGTGCCACCCGGGACAGGGCCTACGAGCAGTACTTC. Encoded protein: CATRDRAYEQYF.